The T cell receptor (beta chain) under discussion was sequenced for a study of blood T cell repertoires in COVID-19. Measured with immunoSEQ multiplex PCR; TCRdb has only the in-frame clones, and not every one. The sample includes hundreds of thousands of clones, roughly 89% of them seen just once. This CDR3 is built from 15 residues. The ends lost 2 bases at V and 2 bases at J; junction bases unmatched: 2. Per the germline V gene, CDR1 is KGHSH and CDR2 is LQKENI. In its sample, this clone was seen once. This CDR3 is also generated by other DNA sequences in the sample. The chain couples TRBV18 to TRBJ2-7; 11 bases align to TRBD2. The sequence derives from a woman aged 18-30 years with acute COVID-19. Material: PBMCs or T cells enriched from blood (not recorded which). CDR3: CASSPTSGSPYEQYF. The CDR3 nucleotides read TGTGCCAGCTCACCAACTAGCGGGAGTCCCTACGAGCAGTACTTC.